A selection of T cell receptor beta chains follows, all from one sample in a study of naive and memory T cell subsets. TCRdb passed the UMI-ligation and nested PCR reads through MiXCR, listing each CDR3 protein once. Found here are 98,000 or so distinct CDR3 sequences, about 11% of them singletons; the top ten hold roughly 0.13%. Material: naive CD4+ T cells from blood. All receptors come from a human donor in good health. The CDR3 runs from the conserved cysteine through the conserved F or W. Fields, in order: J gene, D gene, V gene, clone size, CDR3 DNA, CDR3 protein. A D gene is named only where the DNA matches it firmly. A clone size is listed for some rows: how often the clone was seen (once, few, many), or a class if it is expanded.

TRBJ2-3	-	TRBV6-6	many	TGTGCCAGCAGTTATGGAGATACCACAGATACGCAGTATTTT	CASSYGDTTDTQYF
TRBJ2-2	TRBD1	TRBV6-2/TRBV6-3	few	TGTGCCAGCAGTTACTCCTTCTTCCGACAGGGGAAGGACACCGGGGAGCTGTTTTTT	CASSYSFFRQGKDTGELFF
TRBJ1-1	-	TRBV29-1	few	TGCAGCGTTGTTAACAGAGGGAAGGACACTGAAGCTTTCTTT	CSVVNRGKDTEAFF
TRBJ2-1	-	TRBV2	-	TGTGCCAGCAGGGTCCCGAGCTCCTACAATGAGCAGTTCTTC	CASRVPSSYNEQFF
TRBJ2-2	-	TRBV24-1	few	TGTGCCACGAGCAGGGGGGCCGCGAACACCGGGGAGCTGTTTTTT	CATSRGAANTGELFF
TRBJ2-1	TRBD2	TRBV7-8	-	TGTGCCAGCAGCTTAGTGTGGCGGGGGAACACCTACAATGAGCAGTTCTTC	CASSLVWRGNTYNEQFF
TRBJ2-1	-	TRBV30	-	TGTGCCTGGAGTGCGTGGGCCCTCGGGAATGAGCAGTTCTTC	CAWSAWALGNEQFF
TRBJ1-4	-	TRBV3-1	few	TGTGCCAGCAGCCTGCAGGTTGCAACTAATGAAAAACTGTTTTTT	CASSLQVATNEKLFF
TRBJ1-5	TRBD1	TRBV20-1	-	TGCAGTGCTACAAAGGGGGTAGCCAGGGGGCCGGGCAATCAGCCCCAGCATTTT	CSATKGVARGPGNQPQHF
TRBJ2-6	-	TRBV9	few	TGTGCCAGCAGCGTAGGACTCTTGAGCTCTGGGGCCAACGTCCTGACTTTC	CASSVGLLSSGANVLTF
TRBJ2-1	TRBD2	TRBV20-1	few	TGCAGTGCTAGTCCTGGAGTAGCGGGGACCTACAATGAGCAGTTCTTC	CSASPGVAGTYNEQFF
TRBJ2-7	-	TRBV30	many	TGTGCCTGGAGTGGCCCTAGTTACGAGCAGTACTTC	CAWSGPSYEQYF
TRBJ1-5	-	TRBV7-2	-	TGTGCCTGGGATGGAACTGGACGGCCCCAGCATTTT	CAWDGTGRPQHF
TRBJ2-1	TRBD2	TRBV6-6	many	TGTGCCAGCAGAACCCGGGGAGCGGGGAACAATGAGCAGTTCTTC	CASRTRGAGNNEQFF
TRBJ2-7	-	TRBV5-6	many	TGTGCCAGCAGCTTATATGACAGGAACGAGCAGTACTTC	CASSLYDRNEQYF
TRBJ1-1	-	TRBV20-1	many	TGCAGTGCTAGAGCCCTCGGACAGCTGAACACTGAAGCTTTCTTT	CSARALGQLNTEAFF
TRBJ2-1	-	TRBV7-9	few	TGTGCCAGCAGCGATCCAACAGGGTCTAGGCCCAATGAGCAGTTCTTC	CASSDPTGSRPNEQFF
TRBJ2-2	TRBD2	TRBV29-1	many	TGCAGCGTTGAGACTAGCACGAACACCGGGGAGCTGTTTTTT	CSVETSTNTGELFF
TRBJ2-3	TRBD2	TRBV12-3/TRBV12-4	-	TGTGCCAGCAGTCGAATTAGCGGGAGCACAGATACGCAGTATTTT	CASSRISGSTDTQYF
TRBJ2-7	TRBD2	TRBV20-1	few	TGCAGTGCCAAGGCAGGGACTAGCGGGAGTGGCGAGCAGTACTTC	CSAKAGTSGSGEQYF
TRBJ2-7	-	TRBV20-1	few	TGCAGTGCTAGTGGTTCCGCTAGCCGAGCCTACGAGCAGTACTTC	CSASGSASRAYEQYF
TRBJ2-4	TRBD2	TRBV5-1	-	TGCGCCAGCAGTCCCGGGACTAGCGGCAAAAACATTCAGTACTTC	CASSPGTSGKNIQYF
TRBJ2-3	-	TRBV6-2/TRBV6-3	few	TGTGCCAGCAAAGAACAGGGAGGGGTAGCGGATACGCAGTATTTT	CASKEQGGVADTQYF